This T cell receptor beta chain derives from a study of T cells in Graves' hyperthyroidism and ophthalmopathy. Trimming left V 1 base short and J 11 bases short, with 13 bases between. This CDR3 spans 13 amino acids. Germline CDR1 and CDR2: SGHDT and YYEEEE. TCR beta CDR3 region amplification was performed from RNA transcripts. In the first-round RT-PCR of the TCR CDR3, the HTBI primer set was used. TCRdb itself ran the multiplex PCR reads through MiXCR, one entry per CDR3 protein. The sample includes around 620,000 distinct CDR3 sequences, about 45% seen only once; the top ten take around 20%. This clonotype was seen many times.

The source material was peripheral blood or thyroid tissue (not recorded which). The clonotype was recovered from an adult woman with Graves' disease, either hyperthyroidism or ophthalmopathy (not recorded which). This chain uses TRBV5-6 with TRBJ1-5; weak D call: TRBD1 (5 bases). CDR3 in amino acids: CASSLRSRGSQHF. Written as DNA, the CDR3 is TGTGCCAGCAGCTTGAGGAGTAGGGGCTCCCAGCATTTT.